Below, 4 T cell receptor beta chains from the same sample are listed, as sequenced in a study of cytomegalovirus exposure and HLA in healthy donors. Clones were sequenced by immunoSEQ multiplex PCR, and TCRdb holds only the in-frame ones, with some missing. The sample yields about 150,000 clones, less than 95% seen once. The sequenced sample consisted of PBMCs. The source is a man aged 18 to 35 in good health and CMV-seropositive.

The CDR3 DNA reads as TGTGCCAGCAGCTTGAACAGGGTGAACTACGAGCAGTACTTC. As protein: CASSLNRVNYEQYF. The J gene is TRBJ2-7, the V gene TRBV11-2; tentative D call: TRBD1 (6 bases). The germline CDR1 and CDR2 sequences are SGHAT and FQNNGV. The CDR3 totals 14 residues. The germline V and J ends were trimmed by 3 bases and 3 bases, with 12 bases remaining between them.

The chain uses TRBV2 and TRBJ2-5, with 8 bases identical to TRBD2. There are 13 residues in the CDR3. V dropped 7 bases and J dropped 7; count of bases not matched to a gene: 8. CDR1 is SNHLY and CDR2 is FYNNEI in the germline V gene. The CDR3 bases are TGTGCCAGCAACTCTAGGAGCGGGGGGACCCAGTACTTC. Translating it yields CASNSRSGGTQYF.

The CDR3 loop reads CASSEYETGGYTEAFF. CDR3 nucleotides: TGTGCCAGCAGCGAATACGAGACAGGGGGGTACACTGAAGCTTTCTTT. The V call is TRBV5-6, the J call TRBJ1-1; 9 bases map to TRBD1. The CDR3 length is 16 residues. V shed 4 bases and J 3 bases; nucleotides not matched to a gene: 10. Germline V CDR1 and CDR2: SGHDT, YYEEEE.

The chain uses TRBV30 and TRBJ1-1; D is possibly TRBD1 (5 bases). This CDR3 is built from 12 residues. Germline V gene sequence: CDR1 GTSNPN, CDR2 SVGIG (reference sequence). The V end was cut by 8 bases, the J end by 3 bases, with 13 bases between. The CDR3 spells CARRRGDTEAFF. The CDR3 DNA is TGTGCCAGAAGACGGGGGGACACTGAAGCTTTCTTT.